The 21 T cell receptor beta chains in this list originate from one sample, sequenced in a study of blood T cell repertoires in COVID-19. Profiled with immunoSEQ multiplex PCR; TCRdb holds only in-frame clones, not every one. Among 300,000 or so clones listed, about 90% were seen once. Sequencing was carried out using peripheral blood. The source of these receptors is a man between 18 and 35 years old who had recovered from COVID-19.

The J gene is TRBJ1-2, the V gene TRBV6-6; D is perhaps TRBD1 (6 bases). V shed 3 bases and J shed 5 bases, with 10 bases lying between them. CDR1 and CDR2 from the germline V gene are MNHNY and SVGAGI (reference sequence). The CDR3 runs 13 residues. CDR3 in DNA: TGTGCCAGCAGTTATACACAGGGATATGGCTACACCTTC. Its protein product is CASSYTQGYGYTF.

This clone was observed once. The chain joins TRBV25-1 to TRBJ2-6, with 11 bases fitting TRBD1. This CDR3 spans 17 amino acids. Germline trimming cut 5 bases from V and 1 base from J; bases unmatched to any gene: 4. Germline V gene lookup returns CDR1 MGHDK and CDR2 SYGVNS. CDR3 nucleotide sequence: TGTGCCAGCAGTTGGACAGGGGGCGGTTCTGGGGCCAACGTCCTGACTTTC. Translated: CASSWTGGGSGANVLTF.

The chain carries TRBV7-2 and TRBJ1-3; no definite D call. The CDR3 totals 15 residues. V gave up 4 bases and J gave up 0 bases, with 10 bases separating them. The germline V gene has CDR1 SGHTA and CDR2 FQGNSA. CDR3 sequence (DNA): TGTGCCAGCAGCTCTCATGCGATCTCTGGAAACACCATATATTTT. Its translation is CASSSHAISGNTIYF.

DNA for the CDR3: TGCGCCAGCAGCCAAGACGATCTAGCATCGTACAATGAGCAGTTCTTC. The encoded protein is CASSQDDLASYNEQFF. This chain joins TRBV4-1 and TRBJ2-1, with a weak D call TRBD2 (5 bases). The V gene's germline CDR1 is MGHRA and CDR2 YSYEKL. V was clipped by 0 bases and J by 4 bases, with 13 bases between them. This CDR3 has 16 amino acids.

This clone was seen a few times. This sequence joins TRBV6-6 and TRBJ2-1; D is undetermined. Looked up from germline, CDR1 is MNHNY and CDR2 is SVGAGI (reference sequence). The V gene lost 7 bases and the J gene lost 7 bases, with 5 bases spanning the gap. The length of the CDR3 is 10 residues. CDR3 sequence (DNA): TGTGCCAGCAATCCAAATGAGCAGTTCTTC. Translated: CASNPNEQFF.

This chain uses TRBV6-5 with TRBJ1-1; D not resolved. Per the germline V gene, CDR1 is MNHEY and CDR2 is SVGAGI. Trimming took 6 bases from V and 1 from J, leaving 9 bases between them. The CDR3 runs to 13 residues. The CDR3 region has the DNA TGTGCCAGCAGCAGTAACAGGAACACTGAAGCTTTCTTT. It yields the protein CASSSNRNTEAFF.

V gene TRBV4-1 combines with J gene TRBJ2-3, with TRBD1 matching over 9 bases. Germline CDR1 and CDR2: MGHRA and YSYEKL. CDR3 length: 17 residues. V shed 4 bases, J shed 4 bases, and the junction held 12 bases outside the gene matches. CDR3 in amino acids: CASSLALRDRESDTQYF. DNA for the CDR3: TGCGCCAGCAGCCTTGCCCTCCGGGACAGGGAATCAGATACGCAGTATTTT.

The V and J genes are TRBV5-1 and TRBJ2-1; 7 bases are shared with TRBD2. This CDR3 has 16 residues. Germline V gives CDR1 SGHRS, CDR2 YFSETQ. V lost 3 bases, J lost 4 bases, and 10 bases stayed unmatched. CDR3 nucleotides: TGCGCCAGCAGCTCGCGGGGGACCGTTCTTTACAATGAGCAGTTCTTC. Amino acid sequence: CASSSRGTVLYNEQFF.

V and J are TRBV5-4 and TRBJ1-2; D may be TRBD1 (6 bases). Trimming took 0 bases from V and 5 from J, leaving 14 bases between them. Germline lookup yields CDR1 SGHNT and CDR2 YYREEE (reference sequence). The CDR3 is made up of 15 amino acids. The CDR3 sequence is CASSLALDSLYGYTF. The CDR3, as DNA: TGTGCCAGCAGCTTGGCCTTGGACAGCCTGTATGGCTACACCTTC. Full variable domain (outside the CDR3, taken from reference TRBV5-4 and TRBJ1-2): ETGVTQSPTHLIKTRGQQVTLRCSSQSGHNTVSWYQQALGQGPQFIFQYYREEENGRGNFPPRFSGLQFPNYSSELNVNALELDDSALYLCASSLALDSLYGYTFGSGTRLTVV.

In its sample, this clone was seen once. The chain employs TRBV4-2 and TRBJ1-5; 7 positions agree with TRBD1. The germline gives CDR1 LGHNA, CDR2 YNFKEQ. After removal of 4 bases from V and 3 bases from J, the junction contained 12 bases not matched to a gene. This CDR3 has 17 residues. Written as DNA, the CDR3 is TGTGCCAGCAGCCCCAAAGGGGGCGGGACACTCAATCAGCCCCAGCATTTT. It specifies CASSPKGGGTLNQPQHF.

The CDR3 loop reads CASSQEAIAGDRTGELFF. The CDR3 DNA sequence: TGTGCCAGCAGCCAAGAGGCAATAGCGGGAGACCGCACCGGGGAGCTGTTTTTT. The chain combines TRBV4-2 with TRBJ2-2, with 9 bases aligning to TRBD2. This CDR3 has 18 amino acids. V lost 0 bases and J lost 4; bases outside the gene matches: 9. The germline CDR1 and CDR2 sequences are LGHNA and YNFKEQ.

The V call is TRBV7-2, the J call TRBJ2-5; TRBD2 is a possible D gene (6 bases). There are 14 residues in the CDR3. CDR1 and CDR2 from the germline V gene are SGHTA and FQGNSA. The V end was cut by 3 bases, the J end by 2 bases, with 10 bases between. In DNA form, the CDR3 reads TGTGCCAGCAGCTTCGGGGCGGGGCAAGAGACCCAGTACTTC. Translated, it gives CASSFGAGQETQYF.

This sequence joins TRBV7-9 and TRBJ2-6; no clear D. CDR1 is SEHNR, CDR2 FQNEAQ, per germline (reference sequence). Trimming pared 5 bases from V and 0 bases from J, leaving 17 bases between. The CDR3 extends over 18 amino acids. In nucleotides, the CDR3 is TGTGCCAGCAGCAAAAATCTCCAGGTTACCTCTGGGGCCAACGTCCTGACTTTC. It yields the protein CASSKNLQVTSGANVLTF. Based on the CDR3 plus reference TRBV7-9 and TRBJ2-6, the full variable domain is DTGVSQNPRHKITKRGQNVTFRCDPISEHNRLYWYRQTLGQGPEFLTYFQNEAQLEKSRLLSDRFSAERPKGSFSTLEIQRTEQGDSAMYLCASSKNLQVTSGANVLTFGAGSRLTVL.

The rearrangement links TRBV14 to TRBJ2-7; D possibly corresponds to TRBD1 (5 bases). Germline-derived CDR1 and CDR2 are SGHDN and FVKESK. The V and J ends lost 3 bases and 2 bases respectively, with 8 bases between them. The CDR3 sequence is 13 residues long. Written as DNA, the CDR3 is TGTGCCAGCAGCCACGTAGGGGCCTACGAGCAGTACTTC. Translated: CASSHVGAYEQYF.

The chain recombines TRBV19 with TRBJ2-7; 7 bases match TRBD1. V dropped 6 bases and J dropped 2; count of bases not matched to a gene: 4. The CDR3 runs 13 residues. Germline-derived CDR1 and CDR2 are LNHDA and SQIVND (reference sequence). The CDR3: CASSPTGPYEQYF. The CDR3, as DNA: TGTGCCAGTAGCCCGACAGGGCCCTACGAGCAGTACTTC.

The CDR3 coding sequence is TGTGCCAGCAGCTTATTCCCGTCGGGACTAGGGGGGACCGGGGAGCTGTTTTTT. It codes for CASSLFPSGLGGTGELFF. The chain uses TRBV7-3 and TRBJ2-2; 8 bases map to TRBD2. Germline assignment: CDR1 SGHTA and CDR2 FQGTGA. The CDR3 is 18 residues long. V dropped 2 bases and J dropped 5; count of bases not matched to a gene: 13.

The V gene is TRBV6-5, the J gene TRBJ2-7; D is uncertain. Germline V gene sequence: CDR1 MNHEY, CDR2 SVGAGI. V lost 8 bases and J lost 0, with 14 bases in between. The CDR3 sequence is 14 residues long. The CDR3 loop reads CASEDTTLSYEQYF. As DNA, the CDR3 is TGTGCCAGCGAAGACACGACCCTCTCCTACGAGCAGTACTTC.

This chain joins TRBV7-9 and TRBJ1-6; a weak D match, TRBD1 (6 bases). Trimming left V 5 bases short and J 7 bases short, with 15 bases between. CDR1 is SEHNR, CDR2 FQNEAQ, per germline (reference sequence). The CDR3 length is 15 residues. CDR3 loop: CASSGRGEGNSPLHF. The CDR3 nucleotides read TGTGCCAGCAGCGGCAGGGGTGAGGGCAATTCACCCCTCCACTTT.

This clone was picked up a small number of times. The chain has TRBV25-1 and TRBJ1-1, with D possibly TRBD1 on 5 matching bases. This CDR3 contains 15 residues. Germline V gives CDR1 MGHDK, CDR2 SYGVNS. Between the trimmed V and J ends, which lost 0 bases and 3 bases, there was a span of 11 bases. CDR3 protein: CASSEYRVEDTEAFF. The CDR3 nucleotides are TGTGCCAGCAGTGAATACAGGGTTGAAGACACTGAAGCTTTCTTT. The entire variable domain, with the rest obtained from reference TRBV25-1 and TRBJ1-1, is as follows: EADIYQTPRYLVIGTGKKITLECSQTMGHDKMYWYQQDPGMELHLIHYSYGVNSTEKGDLSSESTVSRIRTEHFPLTLESARPSHTSQYLCASSEYRVEDTEAFFGQGTRLTVV.

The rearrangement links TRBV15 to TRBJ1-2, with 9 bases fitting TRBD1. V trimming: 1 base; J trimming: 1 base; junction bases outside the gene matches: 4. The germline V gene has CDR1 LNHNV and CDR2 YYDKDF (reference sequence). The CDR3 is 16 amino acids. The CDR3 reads CATSRVRTGDNYGYTF. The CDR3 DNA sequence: TGTGCCACCAGCAGAGTTAGGACAGGGGATAACTATGGCTACACCTTC.

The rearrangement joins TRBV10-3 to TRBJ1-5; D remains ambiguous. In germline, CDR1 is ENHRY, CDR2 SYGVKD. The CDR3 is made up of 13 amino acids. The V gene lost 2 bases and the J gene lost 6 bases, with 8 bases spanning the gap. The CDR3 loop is CAISEMLFQPQHF. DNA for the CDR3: TGTGCCATCAGTGAGATGTTATTTCAGCCCCAGCATTTT.